This record covers a single T cell receptor (beta chain). These data are taken from a study of blood T cell repertoires in COVID-19. Across the whole study: COVID-19 samples from acute and convalescent phases originated in the United States, Italy and Spain. Sources were T cells, B-cell-depleted T cells, or PBMCs; the material itself was cDNA or gDNA.

Authors' data handling: Estimation of nucleated cell counts was performed using reference gene primer amplification. TCRdb's copy holds only in-frame clones and misses some; the assay was immunoSEQ multiplex PCR. V and J calls and clone size are copied from that table; D and trimming were computed from the DNA. The sample has 95,000 to 100,000 clones; approximately 92% are singletons. This clonotype was obtained from a man aged 45-65 years with active COVID-19. The sequencing input was peripheral blood.

The CDR3 nucleotides are TGTGCCAGCACCGAACTAACAGGCCCCAATCAGCCCCAGCATTTT. Its protein is CASTELTGPNQPQHF. The chain has TRBV28 and TRBJ1-5, with D tentatively TRBD1 (5 bases). CDR1 and CDR2 (germline): MDHEN, SYDVKM. Trimming left V 7 bases short and J 3 bases short, with 16 bases between. The CDR3 extends over 15 amino acids.